A single sample is the source of the 8 T cell receptor beta chains below, sequenced in a study of response to subunit inactivated influenza vaccine. TCRdb re-derived calls from the RT-PCR reads in MiXCR, one entry per CDR3 protein. The repertoire includes some 550,000 distinct CDR3 sequences, around 21% of them detected once, and 2.5% to 3% sits in the top ten. The sample also formed part of further work on T cells expressing NK-cell markers. That source adds: 5'RACE template switching with UMIs produced the TCR beta cDNA.

The specimen was CD4+ T cells sorted from PBMCs, collected less than 13 days after vaccination. These TCRs come from a man in his fifties who received an inactivated influenza vaccine.

The chain uses TRBV11-2 and TRBJ2-5; a possible D gene is TRBD1 (5 bases). Germline assignment: CDR1 SGHAT and CDR2 FQNNGV. V lost 1 base and J lost 5, with 11 bases in between. The CDR3 runs to 14 residues. CDR3 amino acids: CASSLAGIGETQYF. The DNA of the CDR3 is TGTGCCAGCAGCTTAGCAGGGATTGGGGAGACCCAGTACTTC.

The chain recombines TRBV5-1 with TRBJ2-5; 7 bases fit TRBD2. There are 16 residues in the CDR3. Per germline, CDR1 SGHRS and CDR2 YFSETQ. The V segment lost 5 bases and the J segment 2 bases; nucleotides outside the gene matches: 12. The DNA for the CDR3 is TGCGCCAGCAGGACGGGGTCGGGGGGAACTCAAGAGACCCAGTACTTC. Its protein is CASRTGSGGTQETQYF.

The chain employs TRBV12-3 or TRBV12-4 and TRBJ2-7, with TRBD2 identical over 8 bases. V gave up 3 bases and J gave up 12 bases; unmatched junction bases: 10. This CDR3 has 13 residues. The CDR3 reads CASSLVGLASSYF. DNA for the CDR3: TGTGCCAGCAGTTTGGTCGGACTAGCTAGTTCGTACTTC.

The chain uses TRBV28 and TRBJ1-2; TRBD1 agrees at 9 bases. CDR1 MDHEN and CDR2 SYDVKM come from the germline V gene. CDR3 size: 15 residues. V lost 7 bases and J lost 8; bases outside the gene matches: 14. The CDR3 here is CASKRVGTGTFGYTF. DNA of the CDR3: TGTGCCAGCAAGAGGGTCGGGACAGGGACCTTCGGCTACACCTTC.

This clonotype has at least ten counts. The J gene is TRBJ2-3, the V gene TRBV6-1, with TRBD2 identical over 9 bases. J lost 4 bases, V lost 7 bases, and 9 bases had no gene match. The length of the CDR3 is 15 residues. Looked up from germline, CDR1 is MNHNS and CDR2 is SASEGT. CDR3 in DNA: TGTGCCAGCACCGGCGGGAGGGCCGTCGCAGATACGCAGTATTTT. Residues: CASTGGRAVADTQYF.

This clonotype was seen more than once but under ten times. The chain carries TRBV7-3 and TRBJ1-4; TRBD1 is a possible D gene (6 bases). The germline V and J ends were trimmed by 5 bases and 4 bases, with 8 bases remaining between them. There are 13 residues in the CDR3. Germline assignment: CDR1 SGHTA and CDR2 FQGTGA. CDR3 region: CASSHRDNEKLFF. CDR3 in DNA: TGTGCCAGCAGCCACAGGGATAATGAAAAACTGTTTTTT.

V gene TRBV4-3 combines with J gene TRBJ2-3; maybe TRBD1 (6 bases). Germline values: CDR1 LGHNA, CDR2 YSLEER. The CDR3 runs 15 residues. V lost 0 bases, J lost 4 bases, and 11 bases lay in between. CDR3: CASSQDNRAPDTQYF. The DNA for the CDR3 is TGCGCCAGCAGCCAAGATAACAGGGCCCCAGATACGCAGTATTTT.

CDR3 DNA sequence: TGTGCCAGCAGCTTGGGCCTGGGGGGGCCTGGTGAGCAGTTCTTC. Amino acids: CASSLGLGGPGEQFF. The chain employs TRBV5-6 and TRBJ2-1, with TRBD2 as a possible D gene (7 bases). The CDR3 is 15 amino acids. Trimming took off 0 bases at V and 9 bases at J, with 16 bases between the two ends. Per germline, CDR1 SGHDT and CDR2 YYEEEE.